This section outlines one T cell receptor beta chain sequence together with its context. The antigen remains unidentified. Germline V gene lookup returns CDR1 SGDLS and CDR2 YYNGEE. V shed 0 bases and J shed 2 bases, with 10 bases lying between them. This CDR3 has 15 amino acids. This sample was taken from a study of shared clonotypes between healthy human individuals. Study observations and caveats: In four donors, around 5.5% of naive CD4 clonotypes appeared in common. Compared with memory subsets, naive subsets generally had larger estimated richness. Non-shared clonotypes had lower generation probabilities than those shared by all four donors.

Generated by immunoSEQ multiplex PCR, the TCRdb table keeps only in-frame clones and is missing some. The table has about 1.5 million clones, under 99% seen once. The sample was naive CD4+ T cells sorted from blood. Subset denoted: CD45RA+ positively selected. The gene calls are TRBV9 and TRBJ2-3; no definite D call. This clonotype was sampled from a man aged 25 to 40 in good health. The CDR3 loop reads CASSVATGFTDTQYF. The CDR3, as DNA: TGTGCCAGCAGCGTAGCTACTGGATTCACAGATACGCAGTATTTT.